The next 32 T cell receptor beta chains were all read from a single sample in a study of blood T cell repertoires in COVID-19. Measured with immunoSEQ multiplex PCR; TCRdb has only the in-frame clones, and not every one. Among around 160,000 clones listed, about 83% were seen once. Sequencing used peripheral blood. These receptors came from a woman in her sixties or seventies with COVID-19, enrolled during active disease.

This chain uses TRBV12-3 or TRBV12-4 with TRBJ1-5, with 8 bases identical to TRBD1. The CDR3 totals 13 residues. The trim removed 5 bases at V and 7 bases at J, leaving 4 bases unmatched. The DNA of the CDR3 is TGTGCCAGCAGTCGGACAGGGCGACAGCCCCAGCATTTT. It specifies CASSRTGRQPQHF.

This chain joins TRBV7-2 and TRBJ2-3; 11 bases match TRBD1. Germline V CDR1 and CDR2: SGHTA, FQGNSA. V was pared by 1 base and J by 3 bases, with 6 bases of the junction left unmatched. The CDR3 totals 17 residues. The CDR3 region is CASSLGGTGGRTDTQYF. In DNA form, the CDR3 reads TGTGCCAGCAGCTTAGGTGGGACAGGGGGTAGAACAGATACGCAGTATTTT.

This clone appeared a single time. CDR3 in amino acids: CASSPGQYGYTF. The CDR3 nucleotides read TGTGCCAGCAGCCCCGGACAGTATGGCTACACCTTC. The chain links TRBV7-9 to TRBJ1-2; maybe TRBD1 (6 bases). CDR3 length: 12 residues. Deletions cut 5 bases from V and 5 bases from J, with 9 bases between. CDR1 and CDR2 (germline): SEHNR, FQNEAQ (reference sequence).

This sequence joins TRBV29-1 and TRBJ1-4; D uncertain. The CDR3 runs to 14 residues. CDR1 is SQVTM, CDR2 ANQGSEA, per germline. V was cut by 6 bases and J by 3 bases, with 14 bases left in between. CDR3 in amino acids: CSVLTDTSNEKLFF. The CDR3 DNA reads as TGCAGCGTCTTAACAGACACTTCTAATGAAAAACTGTTTTTT.

The chain employs TRBV7-9 and TRBJ2-2, with 8 bases identical to TRBD1. After removal of 8 bases from V and 8 bases from J, the junction contained 7 bases not matched to a gene. The CDR3 runs to 13 residues. Per germline, CDR1 SEHNR and CDR2 FQNEAQ (reference sequence). The CDR3 spells CASGETGEGELFF. The CDR3 coding sequence is TGTGCCAGCGGAGAGACAGGGGAAGGGGAGCTGTTTTTT.

The chain uses TRBV5-6 and TRBJ1-2; D remains unclear. The CDR3 spans 16 residues. V lost 3 bases, J lost 7 bases, and 22 bases lay in between. The V gene's germline CDR1 is SGHDT and CDR2 YYEEEE. CDR3 bases: TGTGCCAGCAGCTCGGCGAGTGCGGGGTTGCGCAGTGGCTACACCTTC. This sequence encodes CASSSASAGLRSGYTF. Based on the CDR3 plus reference TRBV5-6 and TRBJ1-2, the full variable domain is DAGVTQSPTHLIKTRGQQVTLRCSPKSGHDTVSWYQQALGQGPQFIFQYYEEEERQRGNFPDRFSGHQFPNYSSELNVNALLLGDSALYLCASSSASAGLRSGYTFGSGTRLTVV.

The chain couples TRBV5-1 to TRBJ2-1, with a weak D call TRBD1 (6 bases). V dropped 0 bases and J dropped 15 bases, with 22 bases sitting between them. This CDR3 comprises 15 residues. Germline lookup yields CDR1 SGHRS and CDR2 YFSETQ. For the CDR3, the DNA is TGCGCCAGCAGCTTGGCCGGAAGAGATAGGGGGATTTCGTTCTTC. Translation gives CASSLAGRDRGISFF.

The rearrangement joins TRBV19 to TRBJ2-2, with unresolved D. The CDR3 is 14 residues long. Germline CDR1 is LNHDA and CDR2 is SQIVND (reference sequence). V was shortened by 2 bases and J by 3 bases, with 7 bases between the two germline ends. This CDR3 is CASSIRQDTGELFF. The CDR3 nucleotides read TGTGCCAGTAGTATAAGGCAGGACACCGGGGAGCTGTTTTTT. Looking up the rest from reference TRBV19 and TRBJ2-2 gives the full variable domain: DGGITQSPKYLFRKEGQNVTLSCEQNLNHDAMYWYRQDPGQGLRLIYYSQIVNDFQKGDIAEGYSVSREKKESFPLTVTSAQKNPTAFYLCASSIRQDTGELFFGEGSRLTVL.

J is TRBJ2-1 and V is TRBV19, with a tentative D call TRBD2 (5 bases). This CDR3 region has 13 residues. V lost 6 bases, J lost 7 bases, and 13 bases lay in between. From germline, CDR1 is LNHDA and CDR2 SQIVND (reference sequence). The CDR3 region is CASSPSRRNEQFF. As DNA, the CDR3 is TGTGCCAGTAGCCCTTCTCGGAGGAATGAGCAGTTCTTC.

The rearrangement uses TRBV4-1 and TRBJ2-2; tentative D call: TRBD1 (5 bases). Trimming took 2 bases from V and 5 from J, leaving 12 bases between them. This CDR3 is 15 amino acids long. CDR1 and CDR2 from the germline V gene are MGHRA and YSYEKL. In DNA, the CDR3 is TGCGCCAGCAGCCAACCCCGACAGAAAACCGGGGAGCTGTTTTTT. Translation: CASSQPRQKTGELFF.

The V and J genes are TRBV24-1 and TRBJ1-2; TRBD1 matches at 9 bases. J lost 6 bases, V lost 2 bases, and 9 bases had no gene match. The V gene's germline CDR1 is KGHDR and CDR2 SFDVKD. The CDR3 extends over 16 amino acids. CDR3 amino acids: CATSDWQTGGADGYTF. The CDR3 coding sequence is TGTGCCACCAGTGATTGGCAAACAGGGGGCGCGGATGGCTACACCTTC.

This sequence joins TRBV19 and TRBJ2-3; 7 positions agree with TRBD2. CDR3 size: 19 residues. V lost 4 bases to trimming and J lost 6 bases; unmatched junction nucleotides: 22. The germline V gene encodes CDR1 LNHDA and CDR2 SQIVND (reference sequence). The DNA of the CDR3 is TGTGCCAGTAGTAGCCGGGCCTGGGCTAGCGGTGCCGACGGCGATACGCAGTATTTT. It specifies CASSSRAWASGADGDTQYF.

This rearrangement joins TRBV28 to TRBJ1-1; possibly TRBD1 for D (5 bases). V was shortened by 5 bases and J by 2 bases, with 15 bases between the two germline ends. Germline assignment: CDR1 MDHEN and CDR2 SYDVKM. The CDR3 sequence is 15 residues long. CDR3 amino acids: CASSIHRSYNTEAFF. CDR3 nucleotides: TGTGCCAGCAGTATCCACAGGAGCTATAACACTGAAGCTTTCTTT.

The chain uses TRBV11-2 and TRBJ1-2; D is ambiguous. Per the germline V gene, CDR1 is SGHAT and CDR2 is FQNNGV. The V end was cut by 4 bases, the J end by 5 bases, with 8 bases between. This CDR3 comprises 12 residues. This chain's CDR3 is CASSSNTYGYTF. As DNA, the CDR3 is TGTGCCAGCAGCTCAAACACGTATGGCTACACCTTC.

This chain links TRBV19 with TRBJ1-3; perhaps TRBD1 as D (5 bases). The CDR3 runs to 13 residues. V was shortened by 7 bases and J by 2 bases, with 9 bases between the two germline ends. Germline CDR1 reads LNHDA; CDR2 reads SQIVND (reference sequence). The CDR3 nucleotides are TGTGCCAGTAAGGGAGGGGCTGGAAACACCATATATTTT. Translation gives CASKGGAGNTIYF.

The rearrangement uses TRBV18 and TRBJ1-4, with 10 bases matching TRBD1. The V and J ends lost 6 bases and 8 bases, in that order; junction bases with no gene match: 9. This CDR3 comprises 15 residues. Per the germline V gene, CDR1 is KGHSH and CDR2 is LQKENI. In DNA form, the CDR3 reads TGTGCCAGCTCTCACTCCGGGACAGGGGAAGAAAAACTGTTTTTT. Its protein product is CASSHSGTGEEKLFF.

CDR3: CAISDRGTNSPLHF. The CDR3 nucleotides read TGTGCCATCAGTGACCGGGGGACGAATTCACCCCTCCACTTT. The chain combines TRBV10-3 with TRBJ1-6; weak D call: TRBD1 (5 bases). The CDR3 loop spans 14 amino acids. CDR1 and CDR2 from the germline V gene are ENHRY and SYGVKD. Trimming stripped 3 bases from V and 7 bases from J, with 10 bases between.

This clone was seen only a few times. The CDR3 sequence: CASSVEVRVGSNSPLHF. The DNA of the CDR3 is TGTGCCAGCAGCGTAGAAGTTAGAGTCGGTAGTAATTCACCCCTCCACTTT. V usage is TRBV9 and J usage is TRBJ1-6; D is ambiguous. V dropped 0 bases and J dropped 6 bases, with 16 bases sitting between them. The CDR3 loop spans 17 amino acids. Germline lookup yields CDR1 SGDLS and CDR2 YYNGEE.

The chain carries TRBV28 and TRBJ1-6; 9 bases fit TRBD1. V was pared by 5 bases and J by 5 bases, with 4 bases of the junction left unmatched. The CDR3 contains 15 residues. CDR1 MDHEN and CDR2 SYDVKM come from the germline V gene. The CDR3 region has the DNA TGTGCCAGCAGTCGCCGGGACAGGGATAATTCACCCCTCCACTTT. This encodes CASSRRDRDNSPLHF.

J is TRBJ2-7 and V is TRBV5-1; TRBD1 matches 7 bases. Germline values: CDR1 SGHRS, CDR2 YFSETQ. The V segment lost 0 bases and the J segment 5 bases; nucleotides outside the gene matches: 8. The CDR3 is made up of 15 amino acids. CDR3 nucleotide sequence: TGCGCCAGCAGCTTGGTTGGGACAGATTTCGACGAGCAGTACTTC. Amino acid sequence: CASSLVGTDFDEQYF.

J is TRBJ2-1 and V is TRBV5-4; 7 positions match TRBD2. In germline, CDR1 is SGHNT, CDR2 YYREEE (reference sequence). J was trimmed by 7 bases and V by 5 bases; bases with no gene match: 12. The CDR3 consists of 15 residues. The CDR3, as DNA: TGTGCCAGCAGGCGGGGGACGGGGGATCGGAATGAGCAGTTCTTC. This translates into CASRRGTGDRNEQFF.

The chain is built from TRBV5-1 and TRBJ1-6; D ambiguous. CDR1 and CDR2 (germline): SGHRS, YFSETQ. Trimming shortened V by 3 bases and J by 10 bases, and 17 bases separated the two germline ends. The CDR3 is 15 residues long. CDR3: CASSSYSNQRSPLHF. As DNA, the CDR3 is TGCGCCAGCAGCTCCTACAGTAATCAACGGTCACCCCTCCACTTT.

CDR3 DNA: TGTGCCAGCTCACGGGGGGTCCCATCCCAAGAGACCCAGTACTTC. Protein product: CASSRGVPSQETQYF. The chain employs TRBV18 and TRBJ2-5; perhaps TRBD2 as D (6 bases). Trimming left V 4 bases short and J 1 base short, with 13 bases between. CDR1 and CDR2 from the germline V gene are KGHSH and LQKENI. CDR3 size: 15 residues.

The chain links TRBV7-2 to TRBJ1-1; D call uncertain. Germline CDR1 is SGHTA and CDR2 is FQGNSA. The CDR3 covers 14 residues. With 8 bases removed from V and 2 bases from J, the gap between germline ends came to 15 bases. CDR3 residues: CASFRRADNTEAFF. In DNA form, the CDR3 reads TGTGCCAGCTTCCGGCGGGCAGACAACACTGAAGCTTTCTTT.

This clone was seen only a few times. The chain carries TRBV20-1 and TRBJ1-6, with a tentative D call TRBD1 (5 bases). The ends were cut back, 3 bases at V and 7 bases at J, with 10 bases in the middle. The V gene's germline CDR1 is DFQATT and CDR2 SNEGSKA (reference sequence). The CDR3 sequence is 13 residues long. CDR3 in amino acids: CSASLQVNSPLHF. In DNA, the CDR3 is TGCAGTGCTAGTTTACAGGTCAATTCACCCCTCCACTTT.

For this clone: Other DNA sequences of this sample code for an identical CDR3. CDR3 nucleotide sequence: TGCGCCAGCAGCTTGGCCGGACAGGGGGCCGGAGGCTACACCTTC. This encodes CASSLAGQGAGGYTF. The chain uses TRBV5-1 and TRBJ1-2, with 11 bases matching TRBD1. Germline assignment: CDR1 SGHRS and CDR2 YFSETQ. This CDR3 has 15 amino acids. Trimming at V came to 0 bases and at J to 8 bases, leaving 6 bases not matched to a gene.

The chain employs TRBV18 and TRBJ1-3, with D possibly being TRBD1 (5 bases). The CDR3 loop spans 16 amino acids. Germline V gene data show CDR1 as KGHSH and CDR2 as LQKENI. V gave up 3 bases and J gave up 5 bases, with 17 bases separating them. CDR3 loop: CASSPQQETGRNTIYF. For the CDR3, the DNA is TGTGCCAGCTCACCGCAACAGGAGACCGGTAGAAACACCATATATTTT.

As DNA, the CDR3 is TGTGCCTGGAGGTCCAGTTTCGGGGAGCTGTTTTTT. It specifies CAWRSSFGELFF. This chain joins TRBV30 and TRBJ2-2; no definite D call. Germline V CDR1 and CDR2: GTSNPN, SVGIG (reference sequence). CDR3 length equals 12 residues. V lost 3 bases and J 7 bases, leaving 9 bases between the germline ends.

This chain uses TRBV6-5 with TRBJ1-1; 8 nucleotides line up with TRBD1. With V trimmed by 4 bases and J by 5 bases, 6 bases remained unmatched. The V gene's germline CDR1 is MNHEY and CDR2 SVGAGI. The CDR3 covers 14 residues. In nucleotides, the CDR3 is TGTGCCAGCAGTTCCCAGGGGGCTCGGACTGAAGCTTTCTTT. Protein: CASSSQGARTEAFF.

A single count supports this clone. The V call is TRBV6-5, the J call TRBJ1-2, with 11 bases aligning to TRBD1. J was trimmed by 5 bases and V by 2 bases; bases with no gene match: 7. The CDR3 consists of 16 residues. Germline CDR1 reads MNHEY; CDR2 reads SVGAGI. This CDR3 is CASSYAGQGAGYGYTF. CDR3 coding DNA: TGTGCCAGCAGTTACGCAGGACAGGGGGCGGGTTATGGCTACACCTTC.

This clone was detected once. The V and J genes are TRBV7-6 and TRBJ2-3, with a weak D call TRBD1 (6 bases). Trimming pared 2 bases from V and 1 base from J, leaving 10 bases between. The CDR3 runs 15 residues. In germline, CDR1 is SGHVS, CDR2 FNYEAQ. Here the CDR3 reads CASSLSPGGTDTQYF. The CDR3 coding sequence is TGTGCCAGCAGCTTATCGCCAGGGGGCACAGATACGCAGTATTTT.

The J gene is TRBJ2-4, the V gene TRBV2; TRBD2 might be the D (6 bases). The germline gives CDR1 SNHLY, CDR2 FYNNEI. This CDR3 is 15 amino acids long. V lost 5 bases, J lost 4 bases, and 15 bases lay in between. In nucleotides, the CDR3 is TGTGCCAGCAGTAACCCTCCGGGAGTAAAAAACATTCAGTACTTC. Protein: CASSNPPGVKNIQYF.